Listed below are T cell receptor beta chains from one sample, sequenced in a study of blood T cell repertoires in COVID-19. Profiling relied on immunoSEQ multiplex PCR, and the TCRdb table lists in-frame clones only, not all of them. This sample has some 140,000 clones, with about 85% found just once. The specimen sequenced was peripheral blood. The source of these receptors is a man aged 55 to 70 with COVID-19, enrolled during active disease. CDR3s include the opening cysteine and the closing phenylalanine or tryptophan. The order of the fields is clone size, V gene, CDR3 length, D gene, J gene, CDR3 DNA, CDR3 protein. A D gene is named only where the DNA matches it firmly. Rows give clone size only sometimes, using once, few, many, or a class for an expanded clone.

clone_size: .; v_call: TRBV19; cdr3_length: 16; d_call: TRBD1; j_call: TRBJ1-1; cdr3_nt: TGTGCCAGTAGTAGCAGACAGGGGGCGCCGGACACTGAAGCTTTCTTT; cdr3_aa: CASSSRQGAPDTEAFF
clone_size: .; v_call: TRBV24-1; cdr3_length: 16; d_call: TRBD1; j_call: TRBJ1-1; cdr3_nt: TGTGCCACCAACAGAAAACGGGGGACAGGGGCCACTGAAGCTTTCTTT; cdr3_aa: CATNRKRGTGATEAFF
clone_size: .; v_call: TRBV7-9; cdr3_length: 14; d_call: TRBD2; j_call: TRBJ2-3; cdr3_nt: TGTGCCAGCAGCGGTAGCGGGGGCACAGATACGCAGTATTTT; cdr3_aa: CASSGSGGTDTQYF
clone_size: once; v_call: TRBV18; cdr3_length: 17; d_call: .; j_call: TRBJ1-6; cdr3_nt: TGTGCCAGCTCCCGATACAGGGATCCCAACTATAATTCACCCCTCCACTTT; cdr3_aa: CASSRYRDPNYNSPLHF
clone_size: once; v_call: TRBV9; cdr3_length: 15; d_call: TRBD2; j_call: TRBJ2-1; cdr3_nt: TGTGCCAGCAGCGGCACTAGCGGGGGGAACAATGAGCAGTTCTTC; cdr3_aa: CASSGTSGGNNEQFF
clone_size: .; v_call: TRBV3-1/TRBV3-2; cdr3_length: 15; d_call: TRBD2; j_call: TRBJ2-7; cdr3_nt: TGTGCCAGCAGCCAAACGGACGGGGGGGCCTACGAGCAGTACTTC; cdr3_aa: CASSQTDGGAYEQYF
clone_size: few; v_call: TRBV7-2; cdr3_length: 17; d_call: TRBD2; j_call: TRBJ2-1; cdr3_nt: TGTGCCAGCAGCCCAATCGGACTAGCGGGGGGGAGCAATGAGCAGTTCTTC; cdr3_aa: CASSPIGLAGGSNEQFF
clone_size: .; v_call: TRBV6-2/TRBV6-3; cdr3_length: 15; d_call: .; j_call: TRBJ2-3; cdr3_nt: TGTGCCAGCAGTTATCGTGGACTGGGGGGAGATACGCAGTATTTT; cdr3_aa: CASSYRGLGGDTQYF
clone_size: once; v_call: TRBV19; cdr3_length: 15; d_call: .; j_call: TRBJ1-1; cdr3_nt: TGTGCCAGTAGTATCGGTGGAGGGAGAATCACTGAAGCTTTTTTT; cdr3_aa: CASSIGGGRITEAFF
clone_size: .; v_call: TRBV5-1; cdr3_length: 12; d_call: .; j_call: TRBJ2-5; cdr3_nt: TGCGCCAGCAGTCCGGGTGCGGAGACCCAGTACTTC; cdr3_aa: CASSPGAETQYF
clone_size: .; v_call: TRBV9; cdr3_length: 14; d_call: .; j_call: TRBJ2-7; cdr3_nt: TGTGCCAGCAGCGTAGCCATTTCGGGGAGCGAGCAGTACTTC; cdr3_aa: CASSVAISGSEQYF
clone_size: .; v_call: TRBV29-1; cdr3_length: 14; d_call: .; j_call: TRBJ1-2; cdr3_nt: TGCAGCGTTGAAGCGCTCACAGGGAACTATGGCTACACCTTC; cdr3_aa: CSVEALTGNYGYTF
clone_size: .; v_call: TRBV11-2; cdr3_length: 15; d_call: .; j_call: TRBJ1-1; cdr3_nt: TGTGCCAGCAGCTTACGTTCGGGGTCGAACACTGAAGCTTTCTTT; cdr3_aa: CASSLRSGSNTEAFF
clone_size: .; v_call: TRBV5-4; cdr3_length: 13; d_call: TRBD1; j_call: TRBJ1-1; cdr3_nt: TGTGCCAGCAGCATTGACAGGGGAACTGAAGCTTTCTTT; cdr3_aa: CASSIDRGTEAFF
clone_size: .; v_call: TRBV4-3; cdr3_length: 18; d_call: .; j_call: TRBJ1-6; cdr3_nt: TGCGCCAGCAGCCATCCAGACAGTTCCAGCTCCTATAATTCACCCCTCCACTTT; cdr3_aa: CASSHPDSSSSYNSPLHF
clone_size: .; v_call: TRBV4-2; cdr3_length: 16; d_call: .; j_call: TRBJ1-3; cdr3_nt: TGTGCCAGCAGCCAAGATATTACAGGTTTTGTAAACACCATATATTTT; cdr3_aa: CASSQDITGFVNTIYF
clone_size: .; v_call: TRBV29-1; cdr3_length: 13; d_call: .; j_call: TRBJ1-1; cdr3_nt: TGCAGCGCTCGACAACCTATGAACACTGAAGCTTTCTTT; cdr3_aa: CSARQPMNTEAFF
clone_size: .; v_call: TRBV18; cdr3_length: 16; d_call: .; j_call: TRBJ1-2; cdr3_nt: TGTGCCAGCTCACCAGAAAGGGGCCCGACTAACTATGGCTACACCTTC; cdr3_aa: CASSPERGPTNYGYTF
clone_size: .; v_call: TRBV18; cdr3_length: 15; d_call: TRBD2; j_call: TRBJ2-1; cdr3_nt: TGTGCCAGCTCATTAGCGGGGGGGCCAGGCGATGAGCAGTTCTTC; cdr3_aa: CASSLAGGPGDEQFF
clone_size: few; v_call: TRBV7-3; cdr3_length: 13; d_call: .; j_call: TRBJ2-3; cdr3_nt: TGTGCCAGCAGCTTCGAGGGAATAGATACGCAGTATTTT; cdr3_aa: CASSFEGIDTQYF
clone_size: .; v_call: TRBV7-8; cdr3_length: 15; d_call: .; j_call: TRBJ1-1; cdr3_nt: TGTGCCAGCAGCCCAGAGGCGACCATGAACACTGAAGCTTTCTTT; cdr3_aa: CASSPEATMNTEAFF
clone_size: .; v_call: TRBV28; cdr3_length: 15; d_call: TRBD2; j_call: TRBJ2-7; cdr3_nt: TGTGCCAGCAGTTACAACGGGGGGGCACCAATGGAGCAGTACTTC; cdr3_aa: CASSYNGGAPMEQYF
clone_size: .; v_call: TRBV6-5; cdr3_length: 15; d_call: TRBD1; j_call: TRBJ1-1; cdr3_nt: TGTGCCAGCAGTACGCTAGGGACAGGGGGCACTGAAGCTTTCTTT; cdr3_aa: CASSTLGTGGTEAFF
clone_size: .; v_call: TRBV9; cdr3_length: 18; d_call: TRBD2; j_call: TRBJ2-3; cdr3_nt: TGTGCCAGCAGCACAGGACTAGCGGGGGGGTCGGGCACAGATACGCAGTATTTT; cdr3_aa: CASSTGLAGGSGTDTQYF
clone_size: .; v_call: TRBV25-1; cdr3_length: 14; d_call: TRBD1; j_call: TRBJ1-1; cdr3_nt: TGTGCCAGCAAAGGGGACAGGGGAAACACTGAAGCTTTCTTT; cdr3_aa: CASKGDRGNTEAFF
clone_size: once; v_call: TRBV10-3; cdr3_length: 14; d_call: .; j_call: TRBJ1-3; cdr3_nt: TGTGCCATCAGTGGCGGCGTCTCTGGAAACACCATATATTTT; cdr3_aa: CAISGGVSGNTIYF
clone_size: .; v_call: TRBV19; cdr3_length: 19; d_call: TRBD1; j_call: TRBJ1-1; cdr3_nt: TGTGCCAGTAGTTCATGGGCTCTAGGGGGCGAAGTATCAGGCGCTGAAGCTTTCTTT; cdr3_aa: CASSSWALGGEVSGAEAFF
clone_size: .; v_call: TRBV4-3; cdr3_length: 14; d_call: .; j_call: TRBJ1-1; cdr3_nt: TGCGCCAGCAGCCAAGGGGGAGGCGGCACTGAAGCTTTCTTT; cdr3_aa: CASSQGGGGTEAFF
clone_size: .; v_call: TRBV7-9; cdr3_length: 12; d_call: .; j_call: TRBJ2-7; cdr3_nt: TGTGCCAGCAGCCATACAGGCGACGAGCAGTACTTC; cdr3_aa: CASSHTGDEQYF
clone_size: .; v_call: TRBV11-2; cdr3_length: 17; d_call: TRBD1; j_call: TRBJ1-1; cdr3_nt: TGTGCCAGCAGCCTAAGTGGGACAGGGCTGGTTCCCACTGAAGCTTTCTTT; cdr3_aa: CASSLSGTGLVPTEAFF
clone_size: .; v_call: TRBV5-8; cdr3_length: 12; d_call: .; j_call: TRBJ1-1; cdr3_nt: TGTGCCAGCAGCTCTTTTAGCACTGAAGCTTTCTTT; cdr3_aa: CASSSFSTEAFF
clone_size: few; v_call: TRBV29-1; cdr3_length: 14; d_call: .; j_call: TRBJ1-1; cdr3_nt: TGCAGCGCCACTCCACGGGAGAAGAACACTGAAGCTTTCTTT; cdr3_aa: CSATPREKNTEAFF
clone_size: .; v_call: TRBV18; cdr3_length: 15; d_call: TRBD1; j_call: TRBJ1-6; cdr3_nt: TGTGCCAGCTCCCAGAGGACAGGGGAAAATTCACCCCTCCACTTT; cdr3_aa: CASSQRTGENSPLHF
clone_size: few; v_call: TRBV19; cdr3_length: 14; d_call: TRBD1; j_call: TRBJ2-5; cdr3_nt: TGTGCCAGTAGGAGGACAGGGGGCAGGGAGACCCAGTACTTC; cdr3_aa: CASRRTGGRETQYF
clone_size: .; v_call: TRBV6-2/TRBV6-3; cdr3_length: 15; d_call: TRBD1; j_call: TRBJ1-5; cdr3_nt: TGTGCCAGCAGTTACTCAGGGGGCGTCAATCAGCCCCAGCATTTT; cdr3_aa: CASSYSGGVNQPQHF
clone_size: .; v_call: TRBV5-5; cdr3_length: 14; d_call: .; j_call: TRBJ1-1; cdr3_nt: TGTGCCAGCAGCTTGGCCATCGTTGGGGCGGAAGCTTTCTTT; cdr3_aa: CASSLAIVGAEAFF
clone_size: .; v_call: TRBV27; cdr3_length: 14; d_call: .; j_call: TRBJ1-2; cdr3_nt: TGTGCCAGCAGGGCCCCGACAGGTTCCTATGGCTACACCTTC; cdr3_aa: CASRAPTGSYGYTF
clone_size: few; v_call: TRBV11-1; cdr3_length: 15; d_call: TRBD2; j_call: TRBJ2-5; cdr3_nt: TGTGCCAGCAGGGGACTAGCGGGCGGCCAAGAGACCCAGTACTTC; cdr3_aa: CASRGLAGGQETQYF
clone_size: .; v_call: TRBV9; cdr3_length: 13; d_call: .; j_call: TRBJ1-3; cdr3_nt: TGTGCCAGCAGCGTTCAGGTCGGAAACACCATATATTTT; cdr3_aa: CASSVQVGNTIYF
clone_size: .; v_call: TRBV7-2; cdr3_length: 16; d_call: .; j_call: TRBJ2-1; cdr3_nt: TGTGCCAGCAGCTCACCGGGACAAAGCTCCTACAATGAGCAGTTCTTC; cdr3_aa: CASSSPGQSSYNEQFF
clone_size: .; v_call: TRBV11-2; cdr3_length: 15; d_call: TRBD1; j_call: TRBJ1-2; cdr3_nt: TGTGCCAGCAGACCCCGGACAGGGGTGGGCTATGGCTACACCTTC; cdr3_aa: CASRPRTGVGYGYTF
clone_size: .; v_call: TRBV19; cdr3_length: 13; d_call: .; j_call: TRBJ2-1; cdr3_nt: TGTGCCAGCAGTAATATGGAGGGGTATGAGCAGTTCTTC; cdr3_aa: CASSNMEGYEQFF
clone_size: .; v_call: TRBV5-1; cdr3_length: 14; d_call: TRBD1; j_call: TRBJ2-3; cdr3_nt: TGCGCCAGCAGCTTTACAGGGGGCACAGATACGCAGTATTTT; cdr3_aa: CASSFTGGTDTQYF
clone_size: .; v_call: TRBV27; cdr3_length: 13; d_call: TRBD1; j_call: TRBJ1-5; cdr3_nt: TGTGCCAGCAGATCAGGGGGTGGACAGCCCCAGCATTTT; cdr3_aa: CASRSGGGQPQHF
clone_size: .; v_call: TRBV2; cdr3_length: 14; d_call: .; j_call: TRBJ1-5; cdr3_nt: TGTGCCTCCCAGGGAGGTTATAGCAATCAGCCCCAGCATTTT; cdr3_aa: CASQGGYSNQPQHF
clone_size: .; v_call: TRBV18; cdr3_length: 16; d_call: .; j_call: TRBJ1-1; cdr3_nt: TGTGCCAGCTCGCCATCAGGCCCACGCTCTGGCACTGAAGCTTTCTTT; cdr3_aa: CASSPSGPRSGTEAFF
clone_size: .; v_call: TRBV30; cdr3_length: 14; d_call: .; j_call: TRBJ2-1; cdr3_nt: TGTGCCTGGAGTGTAGGACTGGTTAACAATGAGCAGTTCTTC; cdr3_aa: CAWSVGLVNNEQFF
clone_size: .; v_call: TRBV27; cdr3_length: 15; d_call: TRBD1; j_call: TRBJ1-2; cdr3_nt: TGTGCCAGCAGTTTACTCCCGACAGGGAACTATGGCTACACCTTC; cdr3_aa: CASSLLPTGNYGYTF
clone_size: .; v_call: TRBV30; cdr3_length: 14; d_call: .; j_call: TRBJ1-4; cdr3_nt: TGTGCCTGGAGTTCGATGGGCTTTGGTGAAAAACTGTTTTTT; cdr3_aa: CAWSSMGFGEKLFF
clone_size: .; v_call: TRBV30; cdr3_length: 13; d_call: TRBD1; j_call: TRBJ1-2; cdr3_nt: TGTGCCTGGAGTGTGCAGGGGGTTGATGGCTACACCTTC; cdr3_aa: CAWSVQGVDGYTF
clone_size: .; v_call: TRBV27; cdr3_length: 17; d_call: .; j_call: TRBJ2-5; cdr3_nt: TGTGCCAGCAGCCCACGGGGAGCGGGTATCTGGAGAGAGACCCAGTACTTC; cdr3_aa: CASSPRGAGIWRETQYF
clone_size: .; v_call: TRBV6-5; cdr3_length: 13; d_call: .; j_call: TRBJ1-6; cdr3_nt: TGTGCCGCGAGGAGCGCCTATAATTCACCCCTCCACTTT; cdr3_aa: CAARSAYNSPLHF
clone_size: .; v_call: TRBV7-7; cdr3_length: 16; d_call: TRBD1; j_call: TRBJ2-3; cdr3_nt: TGTGCTAGCAGCTTATCCCGGGACAGGGGAACAGATACGCAGTATTTT; cdr3_aa: CASSLSRDRGTDTQYF
clone_size: .; v_call: TRBV6-5; cdr3_length: 15; d_call: TRBD1; j_call: TRBJ1-1; cdr3_nt: TGTGCCAGCAGTTCGCCGGGACAGGGTGGTAGTGAAGCTTTCTTT; cdr3_aa: CASSSPGQGGSEAFF
clone_size: .; v_call: TRBV3-1/TRBV3-2; cdr3_length: 15; d_call: TRBD1; j_call: TRBJ2-4; cdr3_nt: TGTGCCAGCAGCCAAGCAGCTCACAGGGGGAACATTCAGTACTTC; cdr3_aa: CASSQAAHRGNIQYF
clone_size: .; v_call: TRBV29-1; cdr3_length: 13; d_call: .; j_call: TRBJ1-1; cdr3_nt: TGCAGCGTTGAAGTTCCGCGGAACACTGAAGCTTTCTTT; cdr3_aa: CSVEVPRNTEAFF
clone_size: .; v_call: TRBV30; cdr3_length: 13; d_call: .; j_call: TRBJ1-5; cdr3_nt: TGTGCCTGGAGTCAACAGGAGTATCAGCCCCAGCATTTT; cdr3_aa: CAWSQQEYQPQHF
clone_size: .; v_call: TRBV18; cdr3_length: 13; d_call: .; j_call: TRBJ2-5; cdr3_nt: TGTGCCAGCTCACCCTCCTTTGTGGAGACCCAGTACTTC; cdr3_aa: CASSPSFVETQYF
clone_size: .; v_call: TRBV7-2; cdr3_length: 14; d_call: .; j_call: TRBJ1-2; cdr3_nt: TGTGCCAGCAGCTTTATGTCGGGAAACTATGGCTACACCTTC; cdr3_aa: CASSFMSGNYGYTF